Listed below are T cell receptor beta chains from one sample, sequenced in a study of T cell changes during pregnancy in multiple sclerosis. TCRdb's table, derived via immunoSEQ multiplex PCR, lists solely in-frame clones and lacks some. Of around 86,000 clones in the sample, 85% to 95% were seen once. The sequenced sample was peripheral blood, obtained in the first trimester of pregnancy. The receptors stem from a female donor with multiple sclerosis, enrolled in a pregnancy study. Each CDR3 is given with its conserved first and last residue. Fields, in order: V gene, J gene, clone size, D gene, CDR3 DNA, CDR3 protein. The D gene is left open where the match is weak. Clone size, where shown, is once, few, many, or a class for clones that have expanded.

TRBV15	TRBJ1-5	-	-	TGTGCCACCAGCAGAGATCCTAGAGATCAGCCAAGGCATTTT	CATSRDPRDQPRHF
TRBV6-1	TRBJ2-2	-	TRBD1	TGTGCCAGCAGCCAAAGGACAGGGCCCGGGGAGCTGTTTTTT	CASSQRTGPGELFF
TRBV11-2	TRBJ1-2	-	-	TGTGCCAGCAGCGAGACGGGGACAATAAGATATAGTCCTGGCTACACCTTC	CASSETGTIRYSPGYTF
TRBV7-2	TRBJ2-2	-	TRBD1	TGTGCCAGCAGCCTTACAGGGGCGGCCGGGGAGCTGTTTTTT	CASSLTGAAGELFF
TRBV15	TRBJ1-1	-	TRBD1	TGTGCCACCAGCAGTCACAGGGGAGTCGACACTGAAGCTTTCTTT	CATSSHRGVDTEAFF
TRBV28	TRBJ2-1	-	-	TGTGCCAGCGAGCGCTATCCAGAGCAGTTCTTC	CASERYPEQFF
TRBV4-1	TRBJ2-2	-	TRBD2	TGCGCCAGCAGCCCTTCGCCGGGACTAGCGATCGGGGAGCTGTTTTTT	CASSPSPGLAIGELFF
TRBV27	TRBJ2-1	-	TRBD2	TGTGCCAGCAGTTTGAAACTAGCGCGATACAATGAGCAGTTCTTC	CASSLKLARYNEQFF
TRBV6-5	TRBJ2-4	once	-	TGTGCCAGCAGGTCCCCACAGGGCTTAAACATTCAGTACTTC	CASRSPQGLNIQYF
TRBV7-9	TRBJ1-2	-	TRBD1	TGTGCCAGCAGGTCCCCGGGACAGGGGTCCGGCTACACCTTC	CASRSPGQGSGYTF
TRBV6-6	TRBJ2-3	-	-	TGTGCCAGCAGTTACCGGGGGCAGGGGGGCACAGATACGCAGTATTTT	CASSYRGQGGTDTQYF
TRBV19	TRBJ2-7	-	-	TGTGCCAGTAGTATTAAGCAGTGGGCTGGTCCCTACGAGCAGTACTTC	CASSIKQWAGPYEQYF
TRBV10-3	TRBJ1-2	-	-	TGTGCCATCAGTGAGCCAACCTATTCTAACTATGGCTACACCTTC	CAISEPTYSNYGYTF
TRBV19	TRBJ2-2	-	TRBD2	TGTGCCAGTAGTAGAGCGGGAGGGACAAACACCGGGGAGCTGTTTTTT	CASSRAGGTNTGELFF
TRBV7-3	TRBJ2-1	-	TRBD2	TGTGCCAGCAGCACCCCTAGCGGGGGGCATGAGCAGTTCTTC	CASSTPSGGHEQFF
TRBV2	TRBJ2-7	once	-	TGTGCCAGCAGTGCTTCGTGGCTAGCAACCTACGAGCAGTACTTC	CASSASWLATYEQYF
TRBV7-9	TRBJ1-5	-	-	TGTGCCAGCAGCTTGTCCGGGGTGTTCAATCAGCCCCAGCATTTT	CASSLSGVFNQPQHF
TRBV6-1	TRBJ1-1	-	-	TGTGCCACCAAAGTCGCAGGAATGAACACTGAAGCTTTCTTT	CATKVAGMNTEAFF
TRBV25-1	TRBJ2-7	-	TRBD1	TGTGCCAGCAGGGGACAGCTCTACGAGCAGTACTTC	CASRGQLYEQYF
TRBV15	TRBJ1-5	-	-	TGTGCCACCAGCAGATCCGAAACATATCAGCCCCAGCATTTT	CATSRSETYQPQHF
TRBV19	TRBJ1-4	-	-	TGTGCCAGTAGAACAGGGCCGACTAATGAAAAACTGTTTTTT	CASRTGPTNEKLFF
TRBV6-1	TRBJ1-4	-	TRBD1	TGTGCCAGCAGGCCCCAGGGGGCGCATGAAAAACTGTTTTTT	CASRPQGAHEKLFF
TRBV27	TRBJ1-5	-	TRBD1	TGTGCCAGCAGGAAGGACAGGGGAAACAATCAGCCCCAGCATTTT	CASRKDRGNNQPQHF
TRBV5-1	TRBJ2-1	-	TRBD2	TGCGCCAGCAGCAAGACTAGCGGGGGCATCCTGCGGCAGTTCTTC	CASSKTSGGILRQFF
TRBV11-2	TRBJ1-2	-	TRBD1	TGTGCCAGCAGCTCACAGGGGAACTATGGCTACACCTTC	CASSSQGNYGYTF
TRBV28	TRBJ2-5	-	TRBD2	TGTGCCAGCAGTTTATCATTGGGACTAGCGGAGCAAGAGACCCAGTACTTC	CASSLSLGLAEQETQYF
TRBV2	TRBJ1-4	-	TRBD1	TGTGCCAGCACATCGGGACAGGTCCCCGAAAAACTGTTTTTT	CASTSGQVPEKLFF
TRBV18	TRBJ1-5	-	-	TGTGCCAGCTCACCAAAGCCCCTGGGCAATCAGCCCCAGCATTTT	CASSPKPLGNQPQHF
TRBV5-1	TRBJ2-1	-	TRBD1	TGCGCCAGCAGCTCGGACGGGGACAGGCGCGATGAGCAGTTCTTC	CASSSDGDRRDEQFF
TRBV19	TRBJ1-2	-	-	TGTGCCAGTAGTATCACTACTCTTGGTTCCTATGGCTACACCTTC	CASSITTLGSYGYTF
TRBV5-6	TRBJ2-5	-	-	TGTGCCAGCAGCTTAGCGGAGACCCAGTACTTC	CASSLAETQYF
TRBV6-5	TRBJ2-5	-	TRBD2	TGTGCCAGCAGGAAGGAATTAGCGGGGGAAGAGACCCAGTACTTC	CASRKELAGEETQYF
TRBV27	TRBJ1-5	-	-	TGTGCCAGCAGTTTATCGTCGGGGTGGAACAATCAGCCCCAGCATTTT	CASSLSSGWNNQPQHF
TRBV19	TRBJ2-7	-	TRBD2	TGTGCCAGTAGTCCTGGGACTAGCGGCTCCTACGAGCAGTACTTC	CASSPGTSGSYEQYF
TRBV7-9	TRBJ1-3	-	-	TGTGCCAGCAGCTACACCGGGAGCCAGCGGGCCTCTGGAAACACCATATATTTT	CASSYTGSQRASGNTIYF
TRBV29-1	TRBJ1-4	-	TRBD1	TGCAGCGTAGGACAGGGGGCATGGAATGAAAAACTGTTTTTT	CSVGQGAWNEKLFF
TRBV19	TRBJ1-2	-	-	TGTGCCAGTAAAGCTCCAGACTCGCTTAACTATGGCTACACCTTC	CASKAPDSLNYGYTF
TRBV4-3	TRBJ1-2	-	TRBD1	TGCGCCAGCAGACGGGACAGGGGGCGAAGCTACACCTTC	CASRRDRGRSYTF
TRBV4-2	TRBJ1-2	-	-	TGTGCCAGCAGCCCTCAAATGACAGAGAACTATGGCTACACCTTC	CASSPQMTENYGYTF
TRBV4-2	TRBJ2-1	-	TRBD2	TGTGCCAGCAGCCAACGGCTAGCGGGAGGCCACAACAATGAGCAGTTCTTC	CASSQRLAGGHNNEQFF
TRBV19	TRBJ1-5	once	TRBD1	TGTGCCAGTAGTCCGGGGACAGGGGTTAGCAATCAGCCCCAGCATTTT	CASSPGTGVSNQPQHF
TRBV11-3	TRBJ2-3	-	TRBD2	TGTGCCAGCAGCTTTAGCGGGGGGAAGGATACGCAGTATTTT	CASSFSGGKDTQYF
TRBV9	TRBJ2-2	-	TRBD2	TGTGCCAGCAGCACCACCGGGACTAGCGGGTCCAGGGGGGAGCTGTTTTTT	CASSTTGTSGSRGELFF
TRBV18	TRBJ1-2	-	-	TGTGCCAGCTCACCCGCCTCGGGGAACTATGGCTACACCTTC	CASSPASGNYGYTF
TRBV27	TRBJ2-3	-	-	TGTGCCAGCAGTTTAGAGGGGGTTGGGACAGATACGCAGTATTTT	CASSLEGVGTDTQYF
TRBV9	TRBJ1-1	once	-	TGTGCCAGCAGCGTAGAAGGGGCGGTGAACACTGAAGCTTTCTTT	CASSVEGAVNTEAFF
TRBV7-8	TRBJ2-1	-	-	TGTGCCAGCAGCTTATTACAGGGTTTCGCCGACAATGAGCAGTTCTTC	CASSLLQGFADNEQFF
TRBV9	TRBJ2-1	-	-	TGTGCCAGCAGCTTACTAGTAAGCTCCTACAATGAGCAGTTCTTC	CASSLLVSSYNEQFF
TRBV2	TRBJ2-1	-	TRBD2	TGTGCCAGCAGGATAGCGGGAGTATACAATGAGCAGTTCTTC	CASRIAGVYNEQFF
TRBV30	TRBJ1-1	-	-	TGTGCCTGGAACCTACAGGGTTGGACTGAAGCTTTCTTT	CAWNLQGWTEAFF
TRBV5-1	TRBJ2-5	-	TRBD2	TGCGCCAGCAGCTATCTGGCGGGGGAAGAGACCCAGTACTTC	CASSYLAGEETQYF
TRBV5-6	TRBJ1-1	-	-	TGTGCCAGCAGCTGGGGTGGGGGGGTGAACACTGAAGCTTTCTTT	CASSWGGGVNTEAFF
TRBV28	TRBJ2-3	-	TRBD1	TGTGCCAGCCCCCCAGACAGGGTTCCCGATACGCAGTATTTT	CASPPDRVPDTQYF
TRBV7-2	TRBJ2-4	-	-	TGTGCCAGCAGCTACGGGACACTAAACATTCAGTACTTC	CASSYGTLNIQYF
TRBV7-9	TRBJ2-2	-	TRBD2	TGTGCCAGCACCGCCGGGACTAGCGCCGGGGAGCTGTTTTTT	CASTAGTSAGELFF